What follows are 27 T cell receptor beta chains derived from one specimen sequenced in a study of glioma-infiltrating T cells. TCR alpha and beta CDR3 regions were amplified from RNA using iRepertoire nested multiplex PCR. Via MiXCR, TCRdb re-called the multiplex PCR reads, giving one row per CDR3 protein. The sample consists of some 110,000 distinct CDR3 sequences, 20% to 25% of them appearing once. Sequencing was carried out using glioma tissue, nonneoplastic brain tissue, or PBMCs (not recorded which). The receptors here all came from a human donor with low-grade glioma or glioblastoma, undergoing nonglioma brain surgery, or in good health (not recorded which).

This clonotype has ten or more counts. The CDR3 loop is CASSYPLLADHNEQFF. The CDR3 coding sequence is TGTGCCAGCAGTTACCCCCTTCTAGCTGACCACAATGAGCAGTTCTTC. The V and J genes are TRBV6-2 or TRBV6-3 and TRBJ2-1; D perhaps matches TRBD2 (5 bases). Trimming shortened V by 2 bases and J by 5 bases, and 16 bases separated the two germline ends. Germline CDR1 MNHEY, CDR2 SVGEGT. This CDR3 comprises 16 residues.

In its sample, this clonotype was seen once. Being one base from a much bigger clone, this may be a read error. As the CDR3 is not closed by the conserved phenylalanine or tryptophan, this likely results from a read error. The chain combines TRBV6-5 with TRBJ2-4, with 9 bases lining up with TRBD1. Looked up from germline, CDR1 is MNHEY and CDR2 is SVGAGI. The CDR3 has 17 amino acids. With 0 bases clipped from V and 6 bases from J, the junction kept 9 bases outside the gene matches. Here the CDR3 DNA reads TGTGCCAGCAGTTACTCGAACCAACAGGGGGCTGGAAACATTCAGTACTTA. Protein sequence: CASSYSNQQGAGNIQYL.

This clonotype was detected many times. The V call is TRBV7-9, the J call TRBJ2-7, with 12 bases aligning to TRBD2. The CDR3 consists of 14 residues. Germline CDR1 is SEHNR and CDR2 is FQNEAQ (reference sequence). With 5 bases clipped from V and 6 bases from J, the junction kept 5 bases outside the gene matches. The CDR3 spells CASSETSGRVEQYF. CDR3 nucleotides: TGTGCCAGCAGCGAGACTAGCGGGAGAGTCGAGCAGTACTTC.

This clonotype was counted a single time. The junction departs from germline at one end; a sequencing error may be responsible. The chain is built from TRBV10-2 and TRBJ1-1; TRBD1 matches 8 bases. CDR3 length equals 12 residues. Germline V gene sequence: CDR1 WSHSY, CDR2 SAAADI. The CDR3 sequence: CATRDRLLEAFF. CDR3 sequence (DNA): TGTGCCACCCGGGACAGGTTATTAGAAGCTTTCTTT.

Points on this clonotype: The junction does not match germline at one end; this may be a read error. For the CDR3, the DNA is TGTGCGAGCAGTTCACTTGGGGATACGCGGTATTTT. This sequence encodes CASSSLGDTRYF. The chain couples TRBV6-5 to TRBJ2-3; D gene ambiguous. CDR3 length: 12 residues. Germline V CDR1 and CDR2: MNHEY, SVGAGI.

This clonotype was counted between two and nine times. The chain links TRBV9 to TRBJ1-6; D not resolved. Germline CDR1 and CDR2: SGDLS and YYNGEE. V was cut by 1 base and J by 7 bases, with 6 bases left in between. There are 13 residues in the CDR3. CDR3 in DNA: TGTGCCAGCAGCGTAAAGGGCAATTCACCCCTCCACTTT. Translation gives CASSVKGNSPLHF.

This clonotype has just a few counts. A much bigger clone sits one base away, suggesting this may be a read error. This rearrangement joins TRBV7-3 to TRBJ2-3; D is unclear. CDR1 is SGHTA, CDR2 FQGTGA, per germline. This CDR3 comprises 14 residues. The CDR3 reads CASRLTPVTDTQYF. In nucleotides, the CDR3 is TGTGCCAGCCGCTTAACTCCCGTCACAGATACGCAGTATTTT. Full variable domain (missing parts from reference TRBV7-3 and TRBJ2-3): GAGVSQTPSNKVTEKGKYVELRCDPISGHTALYWYRQSLGQGPEFLIYFQGTGAADDSGLPNDRFFAVRPEGSVSTLKIQRTERGDSAVYLCASRLTPVTDTQYFGPGTRLTVL.

The chain couples TRBV12-3 or TRBV12-4 to TRBJ2-3; maybe TRBD1 (6 bases). Trimming cost V 3 bases and J 2 bases, with 12 bases left between them. The CDR3 totals 15 residues. The CDR3 spells CASSLADRLTDTQYF. CDR3 bases: TGTGCCAGCAGTTTGGCCGACAGGCTCACAGATACGCAGTATTTT.

To note about this clonotype: It may be a read error: a sequence one base away is much more abundant. This chain links TRBV10-3 with TRBJ1-1; TRBD1 aligns across 8 bases. This CDR3 has 15 residues. The germline CDR1 and CDR2 sequences are ENHRY and SYGVKD. CDR3 sequence (DNA): TGTGCCATCAGTGCCCTGACAGGGGTGAACACTGAAGCTCTCTTT. It translates to CAISALTGVNTEALF.

Comments on this clonotype: This may come from a read error, since a much larger clone is one base off. The rearrangement links TRBV12-3 or TRBV12-4 to TRBJ1-2, with 7 bases that match TRBD1. The CDR3 contains 11 residues. The CDR3 DNA reads as TGTGCCAGCAGACTACAGGGGTACTACGCCTTC. It is translated as CASRLQGYYAF.

About this clonotype: This may be a read error: a much more frequent sequence differs by one nucleotide. This chain links TRBV28 with TRBJ2-7; D not certain. Germline lookup yields CDR1 MDHEN and CDR2 SYDVKM. The CDR3 sequence is 16 residues long. In DNA, the CDR3 is TGTGCCAGCAGCGGTAGGCGGAGTGAGACCTCCTACGAGCGGTACTTC. Amino acid sequence: CASSGRRSETSYERYF.

There are many counts of this clonotype. V gene TRBV6-2 or TRBV6-3 combines with J gene TRBJ2-1; 8 nucleotides line up with TRBD2. CDR1 and CDR2 (germline): MNHEY, SVGEGT. J gave up 12 bases and V 2 bases, and 9 bases lay outside the gene matches. The CDR3 is 14 residues long. The CDR3 coding sequence is TGTGCCAGCAGTTACGGGACTAGGTTCACGGGGCAGTTCTTC. This sequence encodes CASSYGTRFTGQFF.

Ten or more counts support this clonotype. The chain joins TRBV20-1 to TRBJ1-5, with D hard to call. The CDR3 covers 14 residues. Germline V lookup: CDR1 DFQATT, CDR2 SNEGSKA (reference sequence). Trimming stripped 3 bases from V and 6 bases from J, with 15 bases between. For the CDR3, the DNA is TGCAGTGCTAGTCCGGGGATCATAGTTCAGCCCCAGCATTTT. It encodes CSASPGIIVQPQHF.

This clonotype has a count of ten or more. The chain recombines TRBV18 with TRBJ1-6; 8 bases align to TRBD1. The CDR3 length is 14 residues. Germline CDR1 KGHSH, CDR2 LQKENI. Trimming took 2 bases from V and 10 from J; bases not matched to a gene: 4. The DNA of the CDR3 is TGTGCCAGCTCACCAGGACAGGGTGAATCACCCCTCCACTTT. Its translation: CASSPGQGESPLHF.

This chain joins TRBV19 and TRBJ1-1; tentatively, D is TRBD1 (6 bases). CDR1 LNHDA and CDR2 SQIVND come from the germline V gene (reference sequence). The CDR3 consists of 16 residues. With 7 bases removed from V and 1 base from J, the gap between germline ends came to 19 bases. CDR3 coding DNA: TGTGCCAGTACCACATATCAGGGGAGAGGGAACACTGAAGCTTTCTTT. Amino acid sequence: CASTTYQGRGNTEAFF.

This clonotype was observed at least ten times. V gene TRBV18 combines with J gene TRBJ1-1; 9 nucleotides align to TRBD1. The length of the CDR3 is 15 residues. Germline CDR1 is KGHSH and CDR2 is LQKENI. Trimming at V came to 2 bases and at J to 10 bases, leaving 11 bases not matched to a gene. CDR3 amino acids: CASSPGDRETLRAFF. The CDR3 DNA follows: TGTGCCAGCTCACCAGGGGACAGGGAAACCTTGCGAGCTTTCTTT.

The rearrangement links TRBV27 to TRBJ2-7, with 9 bases fitting TRBD1. Germline V gene data show CDR1 as MNHEY and CDR2 as SMNVEV (reference sequence). After removal of 10 bases from V and 3 bases from J, the junction contained 16 bases not matched to a gene. The CDR3 is made up of 16 amino acids. The CDR3 DNA is TGTGCCAACAGCAAATCTCCGGGACAGGGCTTCTACGAGCAGTACTTC. Encoded protein: CANSKSPGQGFYEQYF.

This clonotype was recorded many times. V usage is TRBV4-1 and J usage is TRBJ1-5, with D possibly matching TRBD1 (6 bases). CDR1 is MGHRA and CDR2 is YSYEKL in the germline V gene. Trimming cost V 1 base and J 5 bases, with 9 bases left between them. This CDR3 comprises 14 residues. CDR3 protein: CASSQGQGYQPQHF. CDR3 sequence (DNA): TGCGCCAGCAGCCAAGGGCAGGGGTATCAGCCCCAGCATTTT.

This clonotype was counted ten times or more. The chain is built from TRBV4-1 and TRBJ2-7, with TRBD2 identical over 12 bases. Germline assignment: CDR1 MGHRA and CDR2 YSYEKL. V lost 3 bases, J lost 7 bases, and 4 bases stayed unmatched. This CDR3 comprises 14 residues. The CDR3 loop is CASSHRLAGAEQYF. The CDR3 nucleotides read TGCGCCAGCAGCCATCGACTAGCGGGAGCTGAGCAGTACTTC.

This clonotype came up many times. The chain employs TRBV6-1 and TRBJ2-7; TRBD2 matches 12 bases. J lost 1 base, V lost 6 bases, and 1 base had no gene match. Germline V CDR1 and CDR2: MNHNS, SASEGT. The CDR3 consists of 14 residues. CDR3 loop: CASRGLAGSYEQYF. The CDR3 DNA reads as TGTGCCAGCAGAGGACTAGCGGGGTCCTACGAGCAGTACTTC.

On this clonotype: With a much larger clone just one base away, this may be a read error. V is TRBV12-3 or TRBV12-4 and J is TRBJ2-4; D may match TRBD1 or TRBD2 (5 bases each). The CDR3 covers 15 residues. CDR3 DNA sequence: TGTGCCAGCAGTGAAAAGGGACCCAACAAAAACATTCAGTGCTTC. It codes for CASSEKGPNKNIQCF.

The chain is built from TRBV19 and TRBJ1-1; perhaps TRBD1 as D (6 bases). The CDR3 has 15 residues. CDR1 LNHDA and CDR2 SQIVND come from the germline V gene (reference sequence). Trimming pared 3 bases from V and 3 bases from J, leaving 14 bases between. Here the CDR3 reads CASSIQGSPHTEAFF. The CDR3 DNA reads as TGTGCCAGTAGTATTCAGGGGAGTCCTCACACTGAAGCTTTCTTT.

This rearrangement joins TRBV7-2 to TRBJ2-4, with 8 bases identical to TRBD2. Germline CDR1 and CDR2: SGHTA and FQGNSA. Trimming took 3 bases from V and 4 from J; bases not matched to a gene: 8. This CDR3 is built from 16 residues. CDR3 DNA sequence: TGTGCCAGCAGCTTTAGGCTAGCGGGCCAAAAAAACATTCAGTACTTC. It translates to CASSFRLAGQKNIQYF.

At least ten counts were recorded for this clonotype. The chain is built from TRBV28 and TRBJ2-7, with unresolved D. The V gene's germline CDR1 is MDHEN and CDR2 SYDVKM. V was cut by 5 bases and J by 6 bases, with 8 bases left in between. The CDR3 has 11 residues. In nucleotides, the CDR3 is TGTGCCAGCAGTCTTTATGGCGAGCAGTACTTC. Translating gives CASSLYGEQYF.

The rearrangement joins TRBV4-2 to TRBJ2-7, with D possibly being TRBD1 or TRBD2 (5 bases each). The CDR3 runs to 16 residues. Germline V gives CDR1 LGHNA, CDR2 YNFKEQ. Trimming took off 0 bases at V and 2 bases at J, with 14 bases between the two ends. Here the CDR3 DNA reads TGTGCCAGCAGCCAAGATCAGTCCGGGGACCCCTACGAGCAGTACTTC. Translating gives CASSQDQSGDPYEQYF.

This clonotype occurred once. A much larger clone sits a single nucleotide away, making a read error possible. The chain employs TRBV6-2 or TRBV6-3 and TRBJ2-7; D may be TRBD1 (5 bases). Germline V gene data show CDR1 as MNHEY and CDR2 as SVGEGT. The CDR3 is made up of 13 amino acids. The CDR3 protein is CTSNAGFGYERYF. Here the CDR3 DNA reads TGTACCAGCAACGCAGGGTTTGGCTACGAGCGGTACTTC.

On this clonotype: Germline and junction disagree at one end, which may indicate a read error. The CDR3 loop reads CASSLMGQSTGKLFF. The CDR3 nucleotides read TGTGCCAGCAGCTTAATGGGGCAGTCGACCGGGAAGCTGTTTTTT. The chain has TRBV7-3 and TRBJ2-2, with D perhaps being TRBD1 or TRBD2 (5 bases each). CDR3 length equals 15 residues. Germline V gene data show CDR1 as SGHTA and CDR2 as FQGTGA.